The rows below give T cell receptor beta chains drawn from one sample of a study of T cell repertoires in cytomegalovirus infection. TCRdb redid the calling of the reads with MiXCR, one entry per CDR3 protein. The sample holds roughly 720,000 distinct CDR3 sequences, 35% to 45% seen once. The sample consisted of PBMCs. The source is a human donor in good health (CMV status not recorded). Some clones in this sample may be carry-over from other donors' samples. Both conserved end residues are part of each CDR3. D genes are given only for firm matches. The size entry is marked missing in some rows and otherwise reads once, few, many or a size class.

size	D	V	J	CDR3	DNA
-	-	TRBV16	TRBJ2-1	CASSQMANYNEQFF	TGTGCCAGCAGCCAAATGGCAAACTACAATGAGCAGTTCTTC
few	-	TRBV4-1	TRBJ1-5	CASSQNYRVDRNQPQHF	TGCGCCAGCAGCCAAAATTACAGGGTGGATCGCAATCAGCCCCAGCATTTT
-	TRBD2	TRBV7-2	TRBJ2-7	CASTTGLAGTYEQYF	TGTGCCAGCACCACAGGACTAGCGGGGACCTACGAGCAGTACTTC
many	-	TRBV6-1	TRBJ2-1	CASSVSGGYNEQFF	TGTGCCAGCAGTGTTAGCGGAGGGTACAATGAGCAGTTCTTC
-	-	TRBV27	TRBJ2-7	CASSHMFLGSSREQYF	TGTGCCAGCAGCCATATGTTCCTAGGATCTTCTCGCGAGCAGTACTTC
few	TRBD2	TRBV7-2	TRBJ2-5	CASSFRASGSGETQYF	TGTGCCAGCAGCTTTAGGGCTAGCGGGAGTGGGGAGACCCAGTACTTC
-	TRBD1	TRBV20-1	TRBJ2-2	CSARDWTGGSGELFF	TGCAGTGCTAGAGATTGGACAGGGGGCTCCGGGGAGCTGTTTTTT
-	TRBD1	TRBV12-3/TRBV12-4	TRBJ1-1	CASSPWTGSPEAFF	TGTGCCAGCAGTCCCTGGACAGGGAGCCCTGAAGCTTTCTTT
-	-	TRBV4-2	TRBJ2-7	CASSPADGAATYEQYF	TGTGCCAGCAGCCCCGCTGACGGGGCGGCCACCTACGAGCAGTACTTC
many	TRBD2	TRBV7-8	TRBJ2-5	CASSFSWTSGNWETQYF	TGTGCCAGCAGCTTCTCCTGGACTAGCGGGAATTGGGAGACCCAGTACTTC